The present T cell receptor (beta chain) was sequenced within a study of OX40 agonist ivuxolimab in advanced cancers. V lost 6 bases and J lost 5, with 14 bases in between. Germline-derived CDR1 and CDR2 are KGHSH and LQKENI. The CDR3 is made up of 14 amino acids. Clones were sequenced by immunoSEQ multiplex PCR, and TCRdb holds only the in-frame ones, with some missing. Counted here are 70,000 or so clones, about 85% occurring once; the ten biggest clones make up roughly 4%. The chain combines TRBV18 with TRBJ2-4; weak D call: TRBD2 (6 bases). This clonotype was sampled from an adult with an advanced solid tumor such as melanoma, head and neck, liver or kidney cancer. Specimen: CD4+ or CD8+ T cells sorted from blood, collected in a trial of the OX40 agonist ivuxolimab. CDR3 loop: CASSALTGENIQYF. DNA of the CDR3: TGTGCCAGCTCCGCCCTGACGGGAGAAAACATTCAGTACTTC.